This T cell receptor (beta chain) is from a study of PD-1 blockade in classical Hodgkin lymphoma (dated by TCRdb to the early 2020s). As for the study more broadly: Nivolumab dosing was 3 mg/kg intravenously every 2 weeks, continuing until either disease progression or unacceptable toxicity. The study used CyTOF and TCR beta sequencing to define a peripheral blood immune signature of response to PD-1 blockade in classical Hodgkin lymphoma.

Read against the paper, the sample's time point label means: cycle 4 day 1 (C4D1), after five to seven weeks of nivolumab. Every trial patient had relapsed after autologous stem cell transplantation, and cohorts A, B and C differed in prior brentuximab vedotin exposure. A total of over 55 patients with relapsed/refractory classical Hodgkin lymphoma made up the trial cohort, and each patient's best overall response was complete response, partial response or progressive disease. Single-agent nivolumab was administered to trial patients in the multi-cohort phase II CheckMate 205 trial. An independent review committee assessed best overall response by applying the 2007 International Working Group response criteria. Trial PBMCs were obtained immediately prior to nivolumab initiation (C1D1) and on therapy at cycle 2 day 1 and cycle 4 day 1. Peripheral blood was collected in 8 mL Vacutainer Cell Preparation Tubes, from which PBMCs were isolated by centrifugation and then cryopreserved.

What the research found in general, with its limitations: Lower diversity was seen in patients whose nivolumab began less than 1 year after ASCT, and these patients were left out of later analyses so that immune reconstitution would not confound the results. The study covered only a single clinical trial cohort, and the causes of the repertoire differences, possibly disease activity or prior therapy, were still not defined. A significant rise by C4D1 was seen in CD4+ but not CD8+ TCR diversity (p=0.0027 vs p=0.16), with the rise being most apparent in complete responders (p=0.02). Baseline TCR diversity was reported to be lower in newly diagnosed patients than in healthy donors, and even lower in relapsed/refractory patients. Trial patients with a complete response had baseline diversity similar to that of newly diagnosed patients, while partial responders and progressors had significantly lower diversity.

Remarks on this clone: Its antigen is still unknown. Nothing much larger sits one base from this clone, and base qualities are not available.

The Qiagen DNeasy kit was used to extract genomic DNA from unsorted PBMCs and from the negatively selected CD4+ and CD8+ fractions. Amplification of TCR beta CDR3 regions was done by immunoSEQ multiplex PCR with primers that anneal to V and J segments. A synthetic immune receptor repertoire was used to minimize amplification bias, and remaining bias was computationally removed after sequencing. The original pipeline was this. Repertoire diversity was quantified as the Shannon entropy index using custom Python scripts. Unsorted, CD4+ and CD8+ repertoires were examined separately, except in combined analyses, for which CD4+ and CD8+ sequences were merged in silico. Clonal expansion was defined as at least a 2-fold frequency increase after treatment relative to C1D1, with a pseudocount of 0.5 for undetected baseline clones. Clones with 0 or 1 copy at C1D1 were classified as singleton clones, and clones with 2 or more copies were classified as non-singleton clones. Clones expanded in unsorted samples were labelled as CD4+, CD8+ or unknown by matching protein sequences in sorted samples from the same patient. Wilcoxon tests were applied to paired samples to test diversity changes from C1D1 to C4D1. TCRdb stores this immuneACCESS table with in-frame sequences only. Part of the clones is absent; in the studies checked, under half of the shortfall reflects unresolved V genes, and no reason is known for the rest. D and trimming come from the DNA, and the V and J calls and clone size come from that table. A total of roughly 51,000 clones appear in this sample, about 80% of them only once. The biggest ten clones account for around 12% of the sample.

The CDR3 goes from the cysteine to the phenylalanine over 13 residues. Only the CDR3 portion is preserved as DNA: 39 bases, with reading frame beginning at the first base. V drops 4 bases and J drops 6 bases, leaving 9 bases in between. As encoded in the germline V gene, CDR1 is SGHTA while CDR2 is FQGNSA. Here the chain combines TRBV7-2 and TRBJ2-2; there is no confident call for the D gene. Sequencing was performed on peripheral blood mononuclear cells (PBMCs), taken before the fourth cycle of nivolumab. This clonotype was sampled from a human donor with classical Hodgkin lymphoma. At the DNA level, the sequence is TGTGCCAGCAGCTCCAGGCCGTCCGGGGAGCTGTTTTTT. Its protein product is CASSSRPSGELFF.